The table lists the clone carrying this T cell receptor beta chain with a few counts. This record belongs to a study of cytomegalovirus exposure and HLA in healthy donors. PCR primers comprised 60 Vbeta and 13 Jbeta primers. This table comes from immunoSEQ multiplex PCR, and its TCRdb copy is limited to in-frame clones, with some not included. The data contain about 110,000 clones, under 90% of them seen just once; the ten biggest clones take up around 2.2%. The V and J ends lost 0 bases and 3 bases respectively, with 12 bases between them. The length of the CDR3 is 15 residues. CDR1 and CDR2 from the germline V gene are MNHNY and SVGAGI (reference sequence).

The TCR sequence derives from a woman in her twenties or thirties in good health and CMV-seronegative. The rearrangement links TRBV6-6 to TRBJ2-7; D is possibly TRBD1 (5 bases). Input material: PBMCs. CDR3 coding DNA: TGTGCCAGCAGTTACTCTCGCAGGGCGGACTACGAGCAGTACTTC. Its protein product is CASSYSRRADYEQYF.